This TCR beta chain was observed in a study of shared T cell receptors in the human thymus. The assay was immunoSEQ multiplex PCR, and TCRdb's table has in-frame clones only and misses some. This sample carries more than 550,000 clones, approximately 87% of them seen once, and the ten largest clones take roughly 0.0086%. The table lists this clone with a count of one. This CDR3 region has 15 residues. Between the trimmed V and J ends, which lost 5 bases and 3 bases, there was a span of 14 bases. Germline assignment: CDR1 MNHEY and CDR2 SMNVEV (reference sequence). The same data also went into a second study, on human thymus T cells.

This receptor was identified in a boy under three years old with a congenital heart defect. The rearrangement uses TRBV27 and TRBJ1-5, with no clear D. The specimen sequenced was thymocytes. The CDR3 region has the DNA TGTGCCAGCAGTCGGTTCCCCGTAGCCAATCAGCCCCAGCATTTT. Its translation: CASSRFPVANQPQHF.